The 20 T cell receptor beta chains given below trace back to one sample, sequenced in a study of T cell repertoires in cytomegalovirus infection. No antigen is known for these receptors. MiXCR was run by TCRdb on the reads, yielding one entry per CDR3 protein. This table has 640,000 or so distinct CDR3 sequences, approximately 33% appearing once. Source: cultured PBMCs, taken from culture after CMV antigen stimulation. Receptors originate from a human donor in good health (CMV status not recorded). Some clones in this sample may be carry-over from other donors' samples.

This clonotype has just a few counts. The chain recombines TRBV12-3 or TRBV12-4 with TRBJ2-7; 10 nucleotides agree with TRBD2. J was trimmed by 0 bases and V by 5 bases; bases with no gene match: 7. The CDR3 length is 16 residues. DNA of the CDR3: TGTGCCAGCAGTCAAGGGACTAGCGAGGTCTCCTACGAGCAGTACTTC. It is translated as CASSQGTSEVSYEQYF.

The CDR3 here is CASSGLGPRDQPQHF. For the CDR3, the DNA is TGTGCCAGCAGTGGTCTGGGACCGAGGGATCAGCCCCAGCATTTT. The chain joins TRBV6-2 or TRBV6-3 to TRBJ1-5; D is perhaps TRBD1 (5 bases). V was pared by 5 bases and J by 5 bases, with 16 bases between. This CDR3 comprises 15 residues. Germline V gene lookup returns CDR1 MNHEY and CDR2 SVGEGT.

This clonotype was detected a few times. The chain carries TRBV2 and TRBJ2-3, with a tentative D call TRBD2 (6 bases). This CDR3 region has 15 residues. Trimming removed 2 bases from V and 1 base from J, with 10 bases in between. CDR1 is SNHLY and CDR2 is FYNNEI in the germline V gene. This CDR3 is CASSEWSSGTDTQYF. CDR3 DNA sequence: TGTGCCAGCAGTGAATGGTCTAGCGGCACAGATACGCAGTATTTT. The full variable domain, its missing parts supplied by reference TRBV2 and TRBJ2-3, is EPEVTQTPSHQVTQMGQEVILRCVPISNHLYFYWYRQILGQKVEFLVSFYNNEISEKSEIFDDQFSVERPDGSNFTLKIRSTKLEDSAMYFCASSEWSSGTDTQYFGPGTRLTVL.

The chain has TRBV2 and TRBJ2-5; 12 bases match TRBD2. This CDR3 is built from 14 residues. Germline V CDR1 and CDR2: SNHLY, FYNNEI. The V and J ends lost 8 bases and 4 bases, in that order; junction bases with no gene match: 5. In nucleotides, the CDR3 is TGTGCCAGCGAGGCTAGCGGGGGGGGAGAGACCCAGTACTTC. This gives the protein CASEASGGGETQYF.

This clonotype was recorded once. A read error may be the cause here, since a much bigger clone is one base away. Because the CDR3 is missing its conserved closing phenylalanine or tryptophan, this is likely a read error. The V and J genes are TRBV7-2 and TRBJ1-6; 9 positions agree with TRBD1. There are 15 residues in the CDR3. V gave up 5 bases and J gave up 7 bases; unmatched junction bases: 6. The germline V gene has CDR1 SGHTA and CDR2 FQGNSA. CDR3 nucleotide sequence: TGTGCCAGCAGCCCAAGAGGGACAGGGAATTCACCCCTCCACTTA. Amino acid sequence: CASSPRGTGNSPLHL.

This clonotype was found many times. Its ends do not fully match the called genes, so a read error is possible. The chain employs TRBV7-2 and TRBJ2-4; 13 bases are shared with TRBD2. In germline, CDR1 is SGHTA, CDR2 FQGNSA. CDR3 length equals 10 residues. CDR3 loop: CAIPGLAGKF. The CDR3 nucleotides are TGTGCCATCCCGGGACTAGCGGGAAAGTTC.

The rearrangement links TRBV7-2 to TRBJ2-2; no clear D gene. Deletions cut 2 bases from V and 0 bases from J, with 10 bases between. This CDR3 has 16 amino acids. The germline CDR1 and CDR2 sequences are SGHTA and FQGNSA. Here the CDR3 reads CASSLRPVPNTGELFF. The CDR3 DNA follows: TGTGCCAGCAGCTTAAGACCAGTTCCGAACACCGGGGAGCTGTTTTTT.

The CDR3 nucleotides are TGTGCCAGCAGTTACGGTTGGGCTACCTCGGCGGATACGCAGTATTTT. It specifies CASSYGWATSADTQYF. V is TRBV6-2 or TRBV6-3 and J is TRBJ2-3; D is undetermined. The V and J ends lost 2 bases and 6 bases respectively, with 18 bases between them. Germline V lookup: CDR1 MNHEY, CDR2 SVGEGT. CDR3 length: 16 residues.

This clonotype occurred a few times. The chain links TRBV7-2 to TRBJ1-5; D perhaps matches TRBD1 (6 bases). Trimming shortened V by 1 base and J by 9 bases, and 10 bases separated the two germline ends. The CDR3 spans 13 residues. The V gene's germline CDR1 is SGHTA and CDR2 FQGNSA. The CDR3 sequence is CASSLGGGRPQHF. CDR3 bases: TGTGCCAGCAGCTTAGGAGGGGGTCGGCCCCAGCATTTT. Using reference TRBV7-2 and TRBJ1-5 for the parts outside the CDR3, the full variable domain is GAGVSQSPSNKVTEKGKDVELRCDPISGHTALYWYRQSLGQGLEFLIYFQGNSAPDKSGLPSDRFSAERTGGSVSTLTIQRTQQEDSAVYLCASSLGGGRPQHFGDGTRLSIL.

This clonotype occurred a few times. CDR3 sequence: CASSSPRGYTNTEAFF. CDR3 sequence (DNA): TGTGCCAGCAGTTCTCCCAGAGGATACACTAACACTGAAGCTTTCTTT. This sequence joins TRBV12-3 or TRBV12-4 and TRBJ1-1; unclear D gene. V was cut by 4 bases and J by 2 bases, with 17 bases left in between. This CDR3 is 16 amino acids long.

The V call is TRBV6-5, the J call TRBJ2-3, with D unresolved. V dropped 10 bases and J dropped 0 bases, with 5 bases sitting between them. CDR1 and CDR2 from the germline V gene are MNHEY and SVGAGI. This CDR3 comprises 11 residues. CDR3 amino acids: CATQSTDTQYF. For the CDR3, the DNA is TGTGCCACCCAGAGCACAGATACGCAGTATTTT.

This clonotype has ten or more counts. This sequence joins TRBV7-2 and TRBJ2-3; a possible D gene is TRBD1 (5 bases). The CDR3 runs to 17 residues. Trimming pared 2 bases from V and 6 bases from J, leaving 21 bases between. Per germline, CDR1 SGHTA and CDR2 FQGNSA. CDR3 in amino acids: CASSLTYSGRAGDTQYF. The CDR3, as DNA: TGTGCCAGCAGCTTAACCTATTCAGGGCGCGCCGGGGATACGCAGTATTTT.

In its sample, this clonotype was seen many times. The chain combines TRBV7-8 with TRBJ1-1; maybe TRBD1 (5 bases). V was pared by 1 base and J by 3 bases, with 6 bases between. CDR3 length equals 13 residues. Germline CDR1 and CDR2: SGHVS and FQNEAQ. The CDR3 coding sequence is TGTGCCAGCAGCTTAGGGGGGGACACTGAAGCTTTCTTT. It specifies CASSLGGDTEAFF.

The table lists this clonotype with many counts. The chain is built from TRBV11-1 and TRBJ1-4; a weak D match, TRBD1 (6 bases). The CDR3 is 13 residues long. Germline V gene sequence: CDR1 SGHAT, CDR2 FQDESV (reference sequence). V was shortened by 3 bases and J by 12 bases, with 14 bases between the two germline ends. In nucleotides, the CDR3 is TGTGCCAGCAGCTTTTCCCACAGGGAGCAACTGTTTTTT. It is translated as CASSFSHREQLFF.

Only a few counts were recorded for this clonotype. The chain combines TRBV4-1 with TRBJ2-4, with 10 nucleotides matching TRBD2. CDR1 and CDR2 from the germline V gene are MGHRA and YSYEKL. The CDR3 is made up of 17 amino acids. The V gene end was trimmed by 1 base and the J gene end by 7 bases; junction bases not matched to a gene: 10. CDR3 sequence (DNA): TGCGCCAGCAGCCAAGCGCCTCTAGCGGGAGAGGACAACATTCAGTACTTC. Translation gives CASSQAPLAGEDNIQYF.

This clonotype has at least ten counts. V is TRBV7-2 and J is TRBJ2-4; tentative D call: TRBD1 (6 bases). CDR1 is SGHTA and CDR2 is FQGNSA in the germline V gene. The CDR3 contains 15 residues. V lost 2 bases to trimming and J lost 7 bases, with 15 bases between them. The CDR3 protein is CASSLLRLGGNIQYF. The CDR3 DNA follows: TGTGCCAGCAGCTTACTACGCCTAGGGGGTAACATTCAGTACTTC.

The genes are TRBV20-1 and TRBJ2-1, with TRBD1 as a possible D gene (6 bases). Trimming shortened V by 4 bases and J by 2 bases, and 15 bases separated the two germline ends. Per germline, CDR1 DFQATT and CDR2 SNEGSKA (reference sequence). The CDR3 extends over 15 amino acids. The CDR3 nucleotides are TGCAGTGCTATCCGACCGGGACATACCTACAATGAGCAGTTCTTC. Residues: CSAIRPGHTYNEQFF.

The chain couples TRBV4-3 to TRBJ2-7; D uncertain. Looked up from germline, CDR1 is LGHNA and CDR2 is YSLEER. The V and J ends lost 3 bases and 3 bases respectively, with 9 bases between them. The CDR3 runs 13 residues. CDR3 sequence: CASSQMTHYEQYF. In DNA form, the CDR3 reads TGCGCCAGCAGCCAGATGACCCACTACGAGCAGTACTTC.

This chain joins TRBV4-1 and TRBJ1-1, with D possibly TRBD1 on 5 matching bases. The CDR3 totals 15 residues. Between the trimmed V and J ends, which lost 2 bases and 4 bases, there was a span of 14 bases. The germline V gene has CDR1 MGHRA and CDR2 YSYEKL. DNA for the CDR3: TGCGCCAGCAGCCAACTGCCGGGACGGGCCACTGAAGCTTTCTTT. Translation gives CASSQLPGRATEAFF.

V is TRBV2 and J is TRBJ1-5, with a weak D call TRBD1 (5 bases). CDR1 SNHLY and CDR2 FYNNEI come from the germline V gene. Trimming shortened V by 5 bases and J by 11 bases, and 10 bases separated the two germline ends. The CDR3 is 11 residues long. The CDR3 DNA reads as TGTGCCAGCAGTTTAGGGGTGTCCCAGCATTTT. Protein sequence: CASSLGVSQHF.